This record looks at one T cell receptor (beta chain) sequence and its context. The antigen is unknown. V gave up 6 bases and J gave up 4 bases; unmatched junction bases: 3. The CDR3 consists of 13 residues. Germline V lookup: CDR1 LNHDA, CDR2 SQIVND (reference sequence). The PCR employed 60 Vbeta primers together with 13 Jbeta primers. TCRdb's table, derived via immunoSEQ multiplex PCR, lists solely in-frame clones and lacks some. Of 250,000 to 350,000 clones listed, 80% are singletons. This sample was taken from a study of cytomegalovirus exposure and HLA in healthy donors. Points from the study as a whole: Accurate predictions that matched the HLA-A and HLA-B alleles of most subjects were reportedly made from TCR beta sequences.

The clonotype originates from a girl aged 2 to 10 in good health and CMV-seronegative. This chain links TRBV19 with TRBJ1-1; 9 nucleotides line up with TRBD1. The sample taken for sequencing was PBMCs. As DNA, the CDR3 is TGTGCCAGTAGCACAGGGGGCGTCACTGAAGCTTTCTTT. This gives the protein CASSTGGVTEAFF. The full variable domain, its missing parts supplied by reference TRBV19 and TRBJ1-1, is DGGITQSPKYLFRKEGQNVTLSCEQNLNHDAMYWYRQDPGQGLRLIYYSQIVNDFQKGDIAEGYSVSREKKESFPLTVTSAQKNPTAFYLCASSTGGVTEAFFGQGTRLTVV.